Each of the 22 T cell receptor beta chains below was sequenced from the same sample in a study of T cell responses to AZD1222 COVID-19 vaccine. The data were produced by immunoSEQ multiplex PCR, yet TCRdb's version contains in-frame clones alone and is incomplete. This sample has 100,000 or so clones, with roughly 89% found just once. The specimen comprised peripheral blood, sampled on day 0 of AZD1222 vaccination. These receptors were taken from an adult in good health.

The chain has TRBV29-1 and TRBJ2-1, with 10 positions matching TRBD1. CDR3 size: 14 residues. Germline V gene sequence: CDR1 SQVTM, CDR2 ANQGSEA. V was clipped by 4 bases and J by 2 bases; unmatched bases: 2. This chain's CDR3 is CSVAGTGAYNEQFF. The DNA for the CDR3 is TGCAGCGTTGCCGGGACAGGGGCCTACAATGAGCAGTTCTTC.

This rearrangement joins TRBV30 to TRBJ1-6; no reliable D call. V was cut by 3 bases and J by 14 bases, with 17 bases left in between. The CDR3 covers 13 residues. Germline assignment: CDR1 GTSNPN and CDR2 SVGIG (reference sequence). This CDR3 reads CAWSTLAEVALHF. The CDR3 coding sequence is TGTGCCTGGAGCACTCTTGCGGAGGTGGCCCTCCACTTT.

The rearrangement links TRBV3-1 (or the pseudogene TRBV3-2) to TRBJ2-1; 7 bases agree with TRBD2. V lost 4 bases, J lost 7 bases, and 7 bases stayed unmatched. Germline CDR1 is LGHDT and CDR2 is YNNKEL (reference sequence). This CDR3 contains 14 residues. In nucleotides, the CDR3 is TGTGCCAGCAGCCTCCTGGTGGGAGGGAATGAGCAGTTCTTC. Protein: CASSLLVGGNEQFF.

The chain carries TRBV6-5 and TRBJ1-5; D is ambiguous. This CDR3 comprises 16 residues. The germline V and J ends were trimmed by 2 bases and 0 bases, with 11 bases remaining between them. Germline V lookup: CDR1 MNHEY, CDR2 SVGAGI. CDR3 sequence reads: CASSYLAGSSNQPQHF. The CDR3 DNA reads as TGTGCCAGCAGTTACCTAGCCGGGAGTAGCAATCAGCCCCAGCATTTT.

There are a few counts of this clone. V usage is TRBV2 and J usage is TRBJ1-4; no firm D call. Trimming stripped 1 base from V and 15 bases from J, with 12 bases between. This CDR3 spans 12 amino acids. Germline CDR1 reads SNHLY; CDR2 reads FYNNEI. CDR3 protein: CASSEDEGRVFF. DNA of the CDR3: TGTGCCAGCAGTGAAGACGAGGGAAGGGTGTTTTTT.

The chain recombines TRBV5-1 with TRBJ1-1; tentatively, D is TRBD1 (5 bases). The CDR3 spans 13 residues. Germline loops: CDR1 SGHRS, CDR2 YFSETQ. Trimming stripped 4 bases from V and 6 bases from J, with 13 bases between. The CDR3 sequence is CASSRDAGPEAFF. The CDR3 region has the DNA TGCGCCAGCAGCAGGGACGCGGGGCCTGAAGCTTTCTTT.

This clone appeared a single time. The chain couples TRBV19 to TRBJ1-3, with 7 bases matching TRBD1. The CDR3 spans 16 residues. The junction had 7 bases not matched to a gene; V was cut back by 5 bases and J by 0 bases. Germline V lookup: CDR1 LNHDA, CDR2 SQIVND (reference sequence). The CDR3 loop is CASSDRQGLSGNTIYF. CDR3 bases: TGTGCCAGTAGTGACCGACAGGGCCTCTCTGGAAACACCATATATTTT.

The chain combines TRBV9 with TRBJ2-7; 8 positions agree with TRBD1. CDR1 and CDR2 (germline): SGDLS, YYNGEE. Trimming took 3 bases from V and 1 from J; bases not matched to a gene: 6. This CDR3 has 15 residues. CDR3 nucleotide sequence: TGTGCCAGCAGCGCCGACAGGGGCTGGTCCTACGAGCAGTACTTC. Amino acid sequence: CASSADRGWSYEQYF.

The chain employs TRBV10-3 and TRBJ1-3, with D unclear. In germline, CDR1 is ENHRY, CDR2 SYGVKD. Deletions cut 0 bases from V and 8 bases from J, with 5 bases between. The CDR3 is 12 amino acids. The CDR3 DNA is TGTGCCATCAGTGAGTCGGCGGACACCATATATTTT. Amino acid sequence: CAISESADTIYF.

The chain recombines TRBV5-8 with TRBJ1-6, with no clear D. The CDR3 sequence is 15 residues long. Germline V gene sequence: CDR1 SGHTS, CDR2 YDEGEE. The ends were cut back, 3 bases at V and 3 bases at J, with 10 bases in the middle. Written as DNA, the CDR3 is TGTGCCAGCAGCTCGGGCAGGCGCTATAATTCACCCCTCCACTTT. It encodes CASSSGRRYNSPLHF.

In DNA, the CDR3 is TGTGCCATCAGTGAGTCGTACTACAATGAGCAGTTCTTC. Its protein product is CAISESYYNEQFF. The rearrangement links TRBV10-3 to TRBJ2-1, with D unresolved. This CDR3 has 13 residues. The V end was cut by 0 bases, the J end by 3 bases, with 3 bases between. CDR1 ENHRY and CDR2 SYGVKD come from the germline V gene.

The chain combines TRBV7-8 with TRBJ1-2; D unresolved. The CDR3 consists of 14 residues. V lost 3 bases, J lost 3 bases, and 11 bases lay in between. Germline CDR1 and CDR2: SGHVS and FQNEAQ. The CDR3 DNA sequence: TGTGCCAGCAGCTTCCAAGTCGATTACTATGGCTACACCTTC. Protein product: CASSFQVDYYGYTF.

This clone showed up just a few times. J is TRBJ2-7 and V is TRBV7-2; possibly TRBD1 for D (6 bases). There are 16 residues in the CDR3. Looked up from germline, CDR1 is SGHTA and CDR2 is FQGNSA. With 4 bases removed from V and 0 bases from J, the gap between germline ends came to 16 bases. The chain's CDR3 is CASSSRRGSSSYEQYF. CDR3 sequence (DNA): TGTGCCAGCAGCTCTCGAAGGGGGTCGAGCTCCTACGAGCAGTACTTC. Supplemented by reference TRBV7-2 and TRBJ2-7, the full variable domain reads GAGVSQSPSNKVTEKGKDVELRCDPISGHTALYWYRQSLGQGLEFLIYFQGNSAPDKSGLPSDRFSAERTGGSVSTLTIQRTQQEDSAVYLCASSSRRGSSSYEQYFGPGTRLTVT.

The chain is built from TRBV7-2 and TRBJ1-3; 7 bases are a match to TRBD1. The CDR3 is 16 amino acids. Trimming at V came to 5 bases and at J to 2 bases, leaving 9 bases not matched to a gene. Germline CDR1 is SGHTA and CDR2 is FQGNSA. CDR3 bases: TGTGCCAGCAGCCTAAGACAGGGAATTACTGGAAACACCATATATTTT. It translates to CASSLRQGITGNTIYF.

The CDR3 DNA reads as TGTGCCAGCAGCGTAGCGGGCCGTGGGCGGGACGAGCAGTACTTC. Amino acid sequence: CASSVAGRGRDEQYF. The chain links TRBV9 to TRBJ2-7; a weak D match, TRBD2 (5 bases). The V gene lost 0 bases and the J gene lost 5 bases, with 15 bases spanning the gap. This CDR3 comprises 15 residues. Germline V gene lookup returns CDR1 SGDLS and CDR2 YYNGEE.

The CDR3 nucleotides read TGTGCCAGTAGTATAGATCTAGGTAGCGGGGGGATCAATGAGCAGTTCTTC. Amino acids: CASSIDLGSGGINEQFF. The rearrangement uses TRBV19 and TRBJ2-1; TRBD2 matches 10 bases. The germline gives CDR1 LNHDA, CDR2 SQIVND (reference sequence). The CDR3 is made up of 17 amino acids. The J segment lost 6 bases and the V segment lost 0 bases, leaving 8 bases of the junction unmatched.

This clone was found a few times. The chain couples TRBV6-2 or TRBV6-3 to TRBJ1-5; D unresolved. Germline assignment: CDR1 MNHEY and CDR2 SVGEGT. V dropped 3 bases and J dropped 6 bases, with 18 bases sitting between them. CDR3 length: 16 amino acids. DNA of the CDR3: TGTGCCAGCAGTTATCAAGGCAGCGCCCGGGGTCAGCCCCAGCATTTT. Encoded protein: CASSYQGSARGQPQHF.

The chain combines TRBV19 with TRBJ1-6; D uncertain. CDR1 and CDR2 (germline): LNHDA, SQIVND (reference sequence). The CDR3 totals 16 residues. V dropped 3 bases and J dropped 5 bases, with 14 bases sitting between them. The CDR3 here is CASSISGPTHNSPLHF. In DNA form, the CDR3 reads TGTGCCAGTAGTATTTCCGGGCCTACTCATAATTCACCCCTCCACTTT.

The V gene is TRBV19, the J gene TRBJ1-2; tentatively, D is TRBD1 (5 bases). Germline V gene sequence: CDR1 LNHDA, CDR2 SQIVND (reference sequence). Trimming took 4 bases from V and 4 from J, leaving 10 bases between them. The CDR3 consists of 13 residues. The CDR3 sequence is CASSTDRTYGYTF. The CDR3 coding sequence is TGTGCCAGTAGTACAGACAGAACCTATGGCTACACCTTC.

CDR3 in amino acids: CASSVVEGYGYTF. The CDR3 DNA sequence: TGTGCCAGCAGCGTAGTAGAAGGGTATGGCTACACCTTC. The V and J genes are TRBV9 and TRBJ1-2; no firm D call. V was pared by 0 bases and J by 5 bases, with 8 bases between. This CDR3 spans 13 amino acids. The V gene's germline CDR1 is SGDLS and CDR2 YYNGEE.

The V call is TRBV30, the J call TRBJ1-2; 9 bases are shared with TRBD1. The CDR3 has 14 amino acids. Germline V gene sequence: CDR1 GTSNPN, CDR2 SVGIG (reference sequence). Trimming cost V 5 bases and J 1 base; bases outside gene matches: 5. The CDR3, as DNA: TGTGCCTGGGACAGGGGGATAGATAACTATGGCTACACCTTC. It specifies CAWDRGIDNYGYTF.

The chain uses TRBV5-4 and TRBJ1-2, with 12 bases fitting TRBD1. This CDR3 comprises 16 residues. The V gene end was trimmed by 4 bases and the J gene end by 8 bases; junction bases not matched to a gene: 12. Per germline, CDR1 SGHNT and CDR2 YYREEE (reference sequence). The CDR3 DNA reads as TGTGCCAGCAGCCGGGACAGGGGGCGTGTATCGCGCGGCTACACCTTC. Translating it yields CASSRDRGRVSRGYTF.